Following are 20 T cell receptor beta chains from one sample sequenced in a study of T cell repertoires in cytomegalovirus infection. TCRdb used MiXCR to reprocess the reads, holding one entry per CDR3 protein. The table records approximately 500,000 distinct CDR3 sequences, around 27% of them present only once. Sample: PBMCs. All receptors come from a human donor in good health (CMV status not recorded). Some clones in this sample may be carry-over from other donors' samples.

A few counts support this clonotype. The rearrangement joins TRBV19 to TRBJ1-3; D unclear. V was cut by 0 bases and J by 2 bases, with 11 bases left in between. Germline V gives CDR1 LNHDA, CDR2 SQIVND (reference sequence). The CDR3 has 16 residues. The CDR3 protein is CASSIEGERAGNTIYF. Here the CDR3 DNA reads TGTGCCAGTAGTATAGAGGGCGAGAGGGCTGGAAACACCATATATTTT.

The J gene is TRBJ1-2, the V gene TRBV5-6; D is ambiguous. Looked up from germline, CDR1 is SGHDT and CDR2 is YYEEEE. Trimming left V 3 bases short and J 0 bases short, with 9 bases between. The length of the CDR3 is 14 residues. Here the CDR3 reads CASSSDGTNYGYTF. For the CDR3, the DNA is TGTGCCAGCAGCTCGGACGGTACTAACTATGGCTACACCTTC. Drawing the rest from reference TRBV5-6 and TRBJ1-2, the complete variable domain is DAGVTQSPTHLIKTRGQQVTLRCSPKSGHDTVSWYQQALGQGPQFIFQYYEEEERQRGNFPDRFSGHQFPNYSSELNVNALLLGDSALYLCASSSDGTNYGYTFGSGTRLTVV.

This clonotype occurred a few times. The chain combines TRBV28 with TRBJ2-2; D is undetermined. Germline-derived CDR1 and CDR2 are MDHEN and SYDVKM. CDR3 length: 14 amino acids. V dropped 3 bases and J dropped 3 bases, with 8 bases sitting between them. This CDR3 reads CASSFLYDTGELFF. CDR3 nucleotide sequence: TGTGCCAGCAGTTTCCTCTACGACACCGGGGAGCTGTTTTTT.

This sequence joins TRBV7-2 and TRBJ2-5; 7 bases agree with TRBD1. J lost 5 bases, V lost 3 bases, and 9 bases had no gene match. This CDR3 spans 15 amino acids. In germline, CDR1 is SGHTA, CDR2 FQGNSA. The CDR3 region is CASSFVSGQEETQYF. In nucleotides, the CDR3 is TGTGCCAGCAGCTTTGTCTCAGGACAGGAGGAGACCCAGTACTTC.

This clonotype was seen a few times. The J gene is TRBJ2-7, the V gene TRBV7-9; 8 positions agree with TRBD2. The V gene end was trimmed by 6 bases and the J gene end by 6 bases; junction bases not matched to a gene: 13. CDR3 length equals 15 residues. From germline, CDR1 is SEHNR and CDR2 FQNEAQ (reference sequence). CDR3 in DNA: TGTGCCAGCAGTAACCCCGGGACTAGTCGGATCGAGCAGTACGTC. It yields the protein CASSNPGTSRIEQYV.

CDR3 loop: CASSVRRDRGPNEQYF. The CDR3 DNA follows: TGTGCCAGCAGTGTACGAAGGGACAGGGGGCCCAACGAGCAGTACTTC. J is TRBJ2-7 and V is TRBV6-1; TRBD1 matches 12 bases. With V trimmed by 4 bases and J by 5 bases, 9 bases remained unmatched. The CDR3 loop spans 16 amino acids. The germline V gene has CDR1 MNHNS and CDR2 SASEGT.

This clonotype was observed a handful of times. V is TRBV5-1 and J is TRBJ1-1; D uncertain. Deletions cut 0 bases from V and 0 bases from J, with 9 bases between. The CDR3 is 15 amino acids. Germline V CDR1 and CDR2: SGHRS, YFSETQ. The CDR3 is CASSLEGVMNTEAFF. The CDR3 bases are TGCGCCAGCAGCTTGGAGGGTGTCATGAACACTGAAGCTTTCTTT.

The J gene is TRBJ1-4, the V gene TRBV6-6; D unclear. Germline lookup yields CDR1 MNHNY and CDR2 SVGAGI (reference sequence). V lost 2 bases and J lost 8, with 15 bases in between. The CDR3 consists of 15 residues. CDR3 DNA: TGTGCCAGCAGTTACGAGCGGACCCGGACGGAAAAACTGTTTTTT. It encodes CASSYERTRTEKLFF.

This clonotype was seen only a few times. The chain uses TRBV4-3 and TRBJ2-1; D may be TRBD1 (5 bases). Deletions cut 3 bases from V and 5 bases from J, with 17 bases between. Germline V gene data show CDR1 as LGHNA and CDR2 as YSLEER. This CDR3 has 16 residues. The CDR3 spells CASSHFQGPPDNEQFF. CDR3 DNA: TGCGCCAGCAGCCATTTTCAGGGCCCCCCGGACAATGAGCAGTTCTTC.

This clonotype was observed a handful of times. The genes are TRBV29-1 and TRBJ2-7; 8 nucleotides agree with TRBD1. With 7 bases clipped from V and 0 bases from J, the junction kept 5 bases outside the gene matches. From germline, CDR1 is SQVTM and CDR2 ANQGSEA. The CDR3 loop spans 13 amino acids. The CDR3 loop is CSGTGTGSYEQYF. The CDR3 DNA follows: TGCAGCGGCACAGGGACAGGCTCCTACGAGCAGTACTTC.

The V call is TRBV7-9, the J call TRBJ2-7, with a weak D call TRBD1 (6 bases). Germline V gene data show CDR1 as SEHNR and CDR2 as FQNEAQ (reference sequence). V was clipped by 2 bases and J by 4 bases, with 12 bases between them. The CDR3 extends over 14 amino acids. As DNA, the CDR3 is TGTGCCAGCAGCTTACTGGGGGCGCGGTACGAGCAGTACTTC. It codes for CASSLLGARYEQYF.

This clonotype was observed many times. The CDR3 reads CASSLKWTNEKLFF. The CDR3 nucleotides read TGTGCCAGCAGCTTAAAGTGGACTAATGAAAAACTGTTTTTT. V usage is TRBV7-2 and J usage is TRBJ1-4, with unresolved D. CDR1 and CDR2 (germline): SGHTA, FQGNSA. The CDR3 totals 14 residues. Trimming shortened V by 2 bases and J by 2 bases, and 6 bases separated the two germline ends. Full variable domain (remainder filled in from reference TRBV7-2 and TRBJ1-4): GAGVSQSPSNKVTEKGKDVELRCDPISGHTALYWYRQSLGQGLEFLIYFQGNSAPDKSGLPSDRFSAERTGGSVSTLTIQRTQQEDSAVYLCASSLKWTNEKLFFGSGTQLSVL.

The V and J genes are TRBV20-1 and TRBJ1-2; D is undetermined. CDR1 DFQATT and CDR2 SNEGSKA come from the germline V gene (reference sequence). This CDR3 is built from 13 residues. V gave up 1 base and J gave up 4 bases, with 10 bases separating them. CDR3 residues: CSARVTDSYGYTF. The CDR3 DNA sequence: TGCAGTGCTAGAGTCACAGACTCCTATGGCTACACCTTC.

The chain carries TRBV6-5 and TRBJ2-6; 7 positions agree with TRBD2. The ends lost 2 bases at V and 2 bases at J; junction bases unmatched: 3. The CDR3 is made up of 16 amino acids. CDR1 and CDR2 (germline): MNHEY, SVGAGI. CDR3 DNA: TGTGCCAGCAGTTACGGGGGGGGGGCTGGGGCCAACGTCCTGACTTTC. This encodes CASSYGGGAGANVLTF.

This clonotype was counted only a few times. V is TRBV12-3 or TRBV12-4 and J is TRBJ2-7; no clear D gene. This CDR3 has 13 residues. The ends were cut back, 6 bases at V and 4 bases at J, with 13 bases in the middle. The CDR3 region has the DNA TGTGCCAGCAGGCTCGTTGGTTGGTACGAGCAGTACGTC. Translation gives CASRLVGWYEQYV.

This clonotype was picked up many times. This chain joins TRBV12-5 and TRBJ2-5; 7 bases fit TRBD1. Germline-derived CDR1 and CDR2 are LGHNT and FRNRAP. This CDR3 has 15 residues. Germline trimming cut 5 bases from V and 5 bases from J; bases unmatched to any gene: 11. CDR3 protein: CASGPQTGKGETQYF. The CDR3 DNA follows: TGTGCTAGTGGTCCTCAGACAGGGAAGGGGGAGACCCAGTACTTC.

The V and J genes are TRBV5-6 and TRBJ2-1, with 13 bases fitting TRBD2. Trimming cost V 5 bases and J 9 bases; bases outside gene matches: 5. The CDR3 extends over 14 amino acids. Germline CDR1 and CDR2: SGHDT and YYEEEE. The CDR3 loop reads CASSGLAGVREQFF. CDR3 in DNA: TGTGCCAGCAGTGGACTAGCGGGAGTACGTGAGCAGTTCTTC.

The J gene is TRBJ1-1, the V gene TRBV6-5, with D unclear. Germline loops: CDR1 MNHEY, CDR2 SVGAGI. The CDR3 runs 13 residues. V was shortened by 2 bases and J by 6 bases, with 10 bases between the two germline ends. DNA of the CDR3: TGTGCCAGCAGTTACCCGGGTAGAGCTGAAGCTTTCTTT. Amino acid sequence: CASSYPGRAEAFF.

The chain recombines TRBV12-3 or TRBV12-4 with TRBJ1-1; perhaps TRBD1 as D (6 bases). V was pared by 2 bases and J by 0 bases, with 13 bases between. The CDR3 contains 16 residues. The chain's CDR3 is CASSLRGGRVNTEAFF. CDR3 sequence (DNA): TGTGCCAGCAGTTTACGCGGGGGGCGGGTGAACACTGAAGCTTTCTTT.

This clonotype has a handful of counts. The chain carries TRBV12-3 or TRBV12-4 and TRBJ1-1; D unresolved. Trimming cost V 5 bases and J 11 bases, with 12 bases left between them. CDR3 size: 11 residues. CDR3: CASSVTYRAFF. The CDR3 DNA reads TGTGCCAGCAGTGTGACTTATCGGGCTTTCTTT.